This is a list of T cell receptor beta chains from one sample in a study of T cells in Graves' hyperthyroidism and ophthalmopathy. TCRdb re-analysed the multiplex PCR reads in MiXCR, keeping a single row per CDR3 protein. The repertoire holds around 350,000 distinct CDR3 sequences, with about 20% as singletons. The sample consisted of blood. These TCRs come from a woman aged 18 to 35 with Graves' hyperthyroidism. The CDR3 runs from the conserved cysteine through the conserved F or W. The D gene is left open where the match is weak. Size tells how often a clone was seen (once, few, many) or the class of an expanded clone, and some rows leave it out.

J gene: TRBJ2-5; clone size: many; D gene: TRBD2; V gene: TRBV2; CDR3 DNA: TGTGCCAGCAACGACCGACTAGCGGGGGAACGGAAGACCCAGTACTTC; CDR3 protein: CASNDRLAGERKTQYF
J gene: TRBJ1-1; clone size: .; D gene: .; V gene: TRBV14; CDR3 DNA: TGTGCCAGCAGCTCCCTACAGGGACCTGAAGCTTTCTTT; CDR3 protein: CASSSLQGPEAFF
J gene: TRBJ2-7; clone size: many; D gene: .; V gene: TRBV28; CDR3 DNA: TGTGCCAGCAGCTTCGGGGTGATCCAGGCCTACGAGCAGTACTTC; CDR3 protein: CASSFGVIQAYEQYF
J gene: TRBJ2-7; clone size: .; D gene: .; V gene: TRBV6-1; CDR3 DNA: TGTGCCAGTCGTACTCCGGGACTGAGCTCCTACGAGCAGTACTTC; CDR3 protein: CASRTPGLSSYEQYF
J gene: TRBJ1-1; clone size: many; D gene: .; V gene: TRBV5-6; CDR3 DNA: TGTGCCAGCAGCTTCGGCAACAGATTGAACACTGAAGCTTTCTTT; CDR3 protein: CASSFGNRLNTEAFF
J gene: TRBJ1-1; clone size: many; D gene: .; V gene: TRBV9; CDR3 DNA: TGTGCCAGCAGCGCACTAGAGGGGTTGAACACTGAAGCTTTCTTT; CDR3 protein: CASSALEGLNTEAFF
J gene: TRBJ1-5; clone size: many; D gene: .; V gene: TRBV2; CDR3 DNA: TGTGCCAGCAGTGGACCGGGGAGCAATCAGCCCCAGCATTTT; CDR3 protein: CASSGPGSNQPQHF
J gene: TRBJ1-2; clone size: .; D gene: .; V gene: TRBV12-3/TRBV12-4; CDR3 DNA: TGTGCCAGCAGTTTCCAGGGTGTCTATGGCTACACCTTC; CDR3 protein: CASSFQGVYGYTF
J gene: TRBJ2-5; clone size: many; D gene: .; V gene: TRBV12-3/TRBV12-4; CDR3 DNA: TGTGCCAGCAGCGCTCCAGCGGCTACACTAAACATTCAAGAGGCCCAGTACTTC; CDR3 protein: CASSAPAATLNIQEAQYF
J gene: TRBJ1-5; clone size: many; D gene: .; V gene: TRBV6-4; CDR3 DNA: TGTGCCAGCAGCCCAACCTGGGAAGGGAAGCCCCAGCATTTT; CDR3 protein: CASSPTWEGKPQHF
J gene: TRBJ2-7; clone size: many; D gene: .; V gene: TRBV10-3; CDR3 DNA: TGTGCCATCGGCTCAGGAAACTACGAGCAGTACTTC; CDR3 protein: CAIGSGNYEQYF
J gene: TRBJ1-1; clone size: .; D gene: .; V gene: TRBV6-2/TRBV6-3; CDR3 DNA: TGTGCCAGCAGGCCCCAGGGGACTGAAGCTTTCTTT; CDR3 protein: CASRPQGTEAFF
J gene: TRBJ2-2; clone size: many; D gene: TRBD1; V gene: TRBV24-1; CDR3 DNA: TGTGCCACCAGTGACCCTGGACAGGGAAACACCGGGGAGCTGTTTTTT; CDR3 protein: CATSDPGQGNTGELFF
J gene: TRBJ2-5; clone size: many; D gene: .; V gene: TRBV10-1; CDR3 DNA: TGCGCCAGCAGTACCACAGGAGGAGAGACCCAGTACTTC; CDR3 protein: CASSTTGGETQYF
J gene: TRBJ2-7; clone size: .; D gene: TRBD2; V gene: TRBV28; CDR3 DNA: TGTGCCACCGGGGCGGGAGGGCCCTACGAGCAGTACTTC; CDR3 protein: CATGAGGPYEQYF
J gene: TRBJ2-7; clone size: once; D gene: TRBD1; V gene: TRBV28; CDR3 DNA: TGTGCCAGCAGTTTCAGGGGACAGACCTTCTACGAGCAGTACTTC; CDR3 protein: CASSFRGQTFYEQYF
J gene: TRBJ1-5; clone size: many; D gene: .; V gene: TRBV6-2/TRBV6-3; CDR3 DNA: TGTGCCAGCAGTCCCCGGGTGAGGAGGGATCAGCCCCAGCATTTT; CDR3 protein: CASSPRVRRDQPQHF
J gene: TRBJ1-2; clone size: .; D gene: .; V gene: TRBV27; CDR3 DNA: TGTGCCAGCAGTTTCCTAGACAGGAAAAACTATGGCTACACCTTC; CDR3 protein: CASSFLDRKNYGYTF
J gene: TRBJ1-1; clone size: many; D gene: TRBD1; V gene: TRBV20-1; CDR3 DNA: TGCAGCAGCTGGGGACAGGGGGCAACTGAAGCTTTCTTT; CDR3 protein: CSSWGQGATEAFF
J gene: TRBJ1-1; clone size: .; D gene: .; V gene: TRBV7-3; CDR3 DNA: TGTGCCAGCAGCTTATCTGGGATGGGAACTGAAGCTTCCTTT; CDR3 protein: CASSLSGMGTEASF
J gene: TRBJ2-5; clone size: .; D gene: .; V gene: TRBV6-2/TRBV6-3; CDR3 DNA: TGTGCCAGCAGTTACGGGACGGTTTACGAGACCCAGTACTTC; CDR3 protein: CASSYGTVYETQYF
J gene: TRBJ1-2; clone size: .; D gene: .; V gene: TRBV4-1; CDR3 DNA: TGCGCCAGCAGCCAGCGGCAGGGCGTTTCAGATGGCTACACCTTC; CDR3 protein: CASSQRQGVSDGYTF
J gene: TRBJ1-2; clone size: many; D gene: TRBD1; V gene: TRBV5-1; CDR3 DNA: TGCGCCAGCAGCACCGCGCCGGGACAGGAATATGGCTACACCTTC; CDR3 protein: CASSTAPGQEYGYTF
J gene: TRBJ2-5; clone size: many; D gene: .; V gene: TRBV15; CDR3 DNA: TGTGCCACCAGCAGAGTGAGGCTAGCAGAGACCCAGTACTTC; CDR3 protein: CATSRVRLAETQYF
J gene: TRBJ1-2; clone size: few; D gene: .; V gene: TRBV4-1; CDR3 DNA: TGCGCCAGCAGCCAAGGGTCGCAGGAGCCTAACTATGGCTACACCTTC; CDR3 protein: CASSQGSQEPNYGYTF
J gene: TRBJ1-1; clone size: many; D gene: .; V gene: TRBV7-9; CDR3 DNA: TGTGCCAGCAGCCCGGGGCTCTGGAACACTGAAGCTTTCTTT; CDR3 protein: CASSPGLWNTEAFF
J gene: TRBJ1-5; clone size: many; D gene: .; V gene: TRBV15; CDR3 DNA: TGTGCCACCAGCAGAGATTCGGCGGGTAATCAGCCCCAGCATTTT; CDR3 protein: CATSRDSAGNQPQHF
J gene: TRBJ1-2; clone size: .; D gene: .; V gene: TRBV6-1; CDR3 DNA: TGTGCCAGCGGCAGGGGAGCCAGCTACACCTTC; CDR3 protein: CASGRGASYTF